A single sample gave rise to the 29 T cell receptor beta chains below, sequenced in a study of T cells in Graves' hyperthyroidism and ophthalmopathy. RNA transcripts yielded amplified TCR beta CDR3 regions. The TCR CDR3 first-round RT-PCR relied on the HTBI primer set. MiXCR, applied by TCRdb to the multiplex PCR reads, yields one record per CDR3 protein. The sample includes roughly 580,000 distinct CDR3 sequences, around 42% of them seen just once. Sequencing used peripheral blood or thyroid tissue (not recorded which). Every receptor here comes from a woman in her late teens or twenties with Graves' hyperthyroidism.

J is TRBJ1-1 and V is TRBV2, with D possibly TRBD1 on 5 matching bases. V was pared by 5 bases and J by 4 bases, with 17 bases between. Germline V CDR1 and CDR2: SNHLY, FYNNEI. The CDR3 covers 15 residues. The CDR3 reads CASSLSPDGGTEAFF. The CDR3 DNA reads as TGTGCCAGCAGTTTATCCCCAGATGGGGGCACTGAAGCTTTCTTT.

The chain links TRBV2 to TRBJ2-7; 10 bases match TRBD2. V lost 7 bases and J lost 4; bases outside the gene matches: 7. The CDR3 runs 14 residues. CDR1 SNHLY and CDR2 FYNNEI come from the germline V gene. The CDR3 DNA follows: TGTGCCAGCAAAGATGGGACTAGCGTTTACGAGCAGTACTTC. It translates to CASKDGTSVYEQYF.

The chain carries TRBV14 and TRBJ2-7, with D perhaps being TRBD1 or TRBD2 (7 bases each). The V and J ends lost 1 base and 5 bases respectively, with 12 bases between them. CDR1 and CDR2 from the germline V gene are SGHDN and FVKESK. This CDR3 spans 14 amino acids. DNA of the CDR3: TGTGCCAGCAGCCAAGTACAGGGGAGGGACGAGCAGTACTTC. Its protein product is CASSQVQGRDEQYF.

As regards this clonotype: At one end, the junction sequence differs from germline, possibly due to a read error. The CDR3 loop is CASSATGGHYGHTF. Written as DNA, the CDR3 is TGTGCCAGCAGCGCCACAGGGGGCCACTATGGCCACACCTTC. The chain is built from TRBV2 and TRBJ1-2, with 9 nucleotides matching TRBD1. Germline CDR1 SNHLY, CDR2 FYNNEI. The CDR3 runs to 14 residues.

As for this clonotype: One end of the junction is discordant with germline, which a read error may explain. The V and J genes are TRBV7-7 and TRBJ2-2, with 8 positions matching TRBD2. The CDR3 totals 17 residues. CDR1 SSHAT and CDR2 FNYEAQ come from the germline V gene (reference sequence). CDR3 DNA: TGTGCTAGCAGCAGAGGTCGGGGGGGGAAGAACACCGGGGAGCTGTTTTTT. Its translation is CASSRGRGGKNTGELFF. The complete variable domain, with remaining parts taken from reference TRBV7-7 and TRBJ2-2, reads GAGVSQSPRYKVTKRGQDVTLRCDPISSHATLYWYQQALGQGPEFLTYFNYEAQPDKSGLPSDRFSAERPEGSISTLTIQRTEQRDSAMYRCASSRGRGGKNTGELFFGEGSRLTVL.

The CDR3 region has the DNA TGTGCCACCAGTGACCCATCCGGGGACAGGCGACGGAGCTACGAGCAGTACTTC. This translates into CATSDPSGDRRRSYEQYF. This chain links TRBV24-1 with TRBJ2-7, with 8 nucleotides matching TRBD1. After removal of 4 bases from V and 3 bases from J, the junction contained 16 bases not matched to a gene. CDR1 is KGHDR and CDR2 is SFDVKD in the germline V gene. This CDR3 is 18 amino acids long.

This sequence joins TRBV12-3 or TRBV12-4 and TRBJ2-2, with unresolved D. The V end was cut by 6 bases, the J end by 8 bases, with 10 bases between. CDR3 length equals 12 residues. Here the CDR3 DNA reads TGTGCCAGCAGCTATCACTCGGGGGAGCTGTTTTTT. The encoded protein is CASSYHSGELFF.

The gene calls are TRBV5-5 and TRBJ1-1; 7 bases agree with TRBD1. This CDR3 is built from 16 residues. Germline V CDR1 and CDR2: SGHKS, YYEKEE (reference sequence). V gave up 3 bases and J gave up 2 bases; unmatched junction bases: 10. The CDR3 spells CASSSSGQRTNTEAFF. CDR3 sequence (DNA): TGTGCCAGCAGCTCGTCGGGACAGAGAACAAACACTGAAGCTTTCTTT.

The genes are TRBV2 and TRBJ1-5; no definite D call. Trimming took off 5 bases at V and 4 bases at J, with 15 bases between the two ends. The CDR3 spans 15 residues. Germline CDR1 and CDR2: SNHLY and FYNNEI. In DNA, the CDR3 is TGTGCCAGCAGTTTAGTGGCAGGCCCGAATCAGCCCCAGCATTTT. This sequence encodes CASSLVAGPNQPQHF.

This clonotype occurred a few times. The chain links TRBV24-1 to TRBJ1-2; 7 bases align to TRBD1. The CDR3 totals 14 residues. The germline V gene has CDR1 KGHDR and CDR2 SFDVKD. V shed 1 base and J 8 bases; nucleotides not matched to a gene: 6. CDR3 DNA sequence: TGTGCCACCAGTGATTTTGAGGGGGCGGAAGGCTACACCTTC. Translation: CATSDFEGAEGYTF.

This sequence joins TRBV20-1 and TRBJ1-1; maybe TRBD1 (6 bases). Germline V CDR1 and CDR2: DFQATT, SNEGSKA (reference sequence). Trimming removed 0 bases from V and 0 bases from J, with 8 bases in between. This CDR3 contains 14 residues. DNA for the CDR3: TGCAGTGCTAGAGACAGGGGTGTGAACACTGAAGCTTTCTTT. Its translation is CSARDRGVNTEAFF.

This clonotype came up many times. The chain recombines TRBV7-2 with TRBJ2-5; 12 nucleotides match TRBD2. The CDR3 extends over 13 amino acids. The trim removed 5 bases at V and 8 bases at J, leaving 3 bases unmatched. CDR1 and CDR2 from the germline V gene are SGHTA and FQGNSA. The CDR3 spells CASSTTSGGTQYF. The CDR3 coding sequence is TGTGCCAGCAGCACGACTAGCGGGGGCACCCAGTACTTC.

The chain joins TRBV19 to TRBJ1-1; D uncertain. The CDR3 loop spans 15 amino acids. V was trimmed by 4 bases and J by 8 bases, leaving 20 bases between them. Germline CDR1 LNHDA, CDR2 SQIVND (reference sequence). CDR3 amino acids: CASSTPERDRTEAFF. CDR3 DNA: TGTGCCAGTAGTACCCCTGAGAGAGACCGTACCGAAGCTTTCTTT.

About this clonotype itself: A junction end diverges from the germline sequence, so it may reflect a read error. The V gene is TRBV15, the J gene TRBJ2-2; 9 bases map to TRBD2. CDR1 is LNHNV, CDR2 YYDKDF, per germline (reference sequence). This CDR3 region has 15 residues. DNA of the CDR3: TGTGTCACCAGCGGCGGGAGGGCGAACACCGGGGAGCTGTTTTTT. As protein: CVTSGGRANTGELFF.

The chain couples TRBV19 to TRBJ1-6, with 12 bases lining up with TRBD1. Losses at the gene ends were 6 bases for V and 9 bases for J; bases not matched to a gene: 6. This CDR3 contains 15 residues. Germline CDR1 LNHDA, CDR2 SQIVND (reference sequence). CDR3 in DNA: TGTGCCAGTAGATCGGGACAGGGGGCGCGTTCACCCCTCCACTTT. It specifies CASRSGQGARSPLHF.

The chain links TRBV10-3 to TRBJ2-7, with 8 nucleotides matching TRBD1. V shed 11 bases, J shed 7 bases, and the junction held 7 bases outside the gene matches. The V gene's germline CDR1 is ENHRY and CDR2 SYGVKD. The CDR3 consists of 11 residues. The CDR3 sequence is CAVGQGLEQYF. DNA of the CDR3: TGTGCCGTCGGACAGGGCCTGGAGCAGTACTTC.

The rearrangement joins TRBV5-1 to TRBJ1-1; D is ambiguous. The ends were cut back, 0 bases at V and 4 bases at J, with 13 bases in the middle. This CDR3 is built from 15 residues. Germline loops: CDR1 SGHRS, CDR2 YFSETQ. The CDR3 coding sequence is TGCGCCAGCAGCTTGGGATCGAGGGAGGCCACTGAAGCTTTCTTT. Its protein is CASSLGSREATEAFF.

This chain joins TRBV25-1 and TRBJ1-6, with 9 bases identical to TRBD1. This CDR3 is 14 amino acids long. Germline V gene sequence: CDR1 MGHDK, CDR2 SYGVNS. In nucleotides, the CDR3 is TGTGCTAGAGCCGGGACAGGGAATAATTCACCCCTCCACTTT. Translated: CARAGTGNNSPLHF.

The V gene is TRBV7-2, the J gene TRBJ1-1; no clear D. The CDR3 spans 16 residues. V gave up 8 bases and J gave up 0 bases, with 19 bases separating them. Germline values: CDR1 SGHTA, CDR2 FQGNSA. CDR3 sequence: CASQTYSEIMNTEAFF. CDR3 DNA sequence: TGTGCCAGCCAGACTTACAGTGAGATCATGAACACTGAAGCTTTCTTT.

This chain joins TRBV2 and TRBJ1-1; D perhaps matches TRBD1 (5 bases). The germline V gene has CDR1 SNHLY and CDR2 FYNNEI. The CDR3 covers 13 residues. Trimming took 6 bases from V and 5 from J, leaving 13 bases between them. In DNA, the CDR3 is TGTGCCAGCAGACTGGGGGAGGGGACTGAAGCTTTCTTT. It yields the protein CASRLGEGTEAFF.

This clonotype has more than one count but fewer than ten. The genes are TRBV7-9 and TRBJ1-5; possibly TRBD1 for D (6 bases). The CDR3 loop spans 15 amino acids. Trimming pared 5 bases from V and 10 bases from J, leaving 21 bases between. Germline V gene sequence: CDR1 SEHNR, CDR2 FQNEAQ (reference sequence). DNA of the CDR3: TGTGCCAGCAGCAGGGGGGACACGACATACGGACCCCAGCATTTT. Its protein is CASSRGDTTYGPQHF.

The rearrangement joins TRBV5-1 to TRBJ2-5; 8 bases agree with TRBD2. There are 17 residues in the CDR3. V shed 0 bases and J 4 bases; nucleotides not matched to a gene: 11. Germline assignment: CDR1 SGHRS and CDR2 YFSETQ. The CDR3 region has the DNA TGCGCCAGCAGCTTGGTTGGTAGCGGGGCGGGCGGAGAGACCCAGTACTTC. It codes for CASSLVGSGAGGETQYF.

The genes are TRBV15 and TRBJ1-1, with 8 nucleotides matching TRBD1. The V and J ends lost 1 base and 7 bases, in that order; junction bases with no gene match: 8. The CDR3 is made up of 15 amino acids. Germline CDR1 LNHNV, CDR2 YYDKDF (reference sequence). The CDR3 region is CATSRGSDRVDEAFF. The DNA of the CDR3 is TGTGCCACCAGCAGAGGTTCGGACAGGGTTGATGAAGCTTTCTTT. The complete variable domain, with remaining parts taken from reference TRBV15 and TRBJ1-1, reads DAMVIQNPRYQVTQFGKPVTLSCSQTLNHNVMYWYQQKSSQAPKLLFHYYDKDFNNEADTPDNFQSRRPNTSFCFLDIRSPGLGDTAMYLCATSRGSDRVDEAFFGQGTRLTVV.

Comments on this clonotype: A much larger clone sits a single nucleotide away, making a read error possible. The V call is TRBV29-1, the J call TRBJ1-1, with D perhaps matching TRBD1 (5 bases). The CDR3 spans 13 residues. Germline CDR1 and CDR2: SQVTM and ANQGSEA. CDR3 DNA sequence: TGCAGCGTCCCCGTCCGGGGGAACGCTGAAGCTTTCTTT. Encoded protein: CSVPVRGNAEAFF.

This clonotype was counted between two and nine times. This chain connects TRBV20-1 to TRBJ1-5; 9 bases are shared with TRBD1. This CDR3 region has 13 residues. CDR1 DFQATT and CDR2 SNEGSKA come from the germline V gene (reference sequence). V lost 0 bases and J lost 11; bases outside the gene matches: 5. The CDR3 sequence: CSAREQGAWAQHF. Written as DNA, the CDR3 is TGCAGTGCTAGAGAACAGGGGGCTTGGGCCCAGCATTTT.

CDR3 sequence: CASSLLDGYTGELFF. The CDR3 DNA reads as TGTGCCAGCAGCTTATTAGACGGATACACCGGGGAGCTGTTTTTT. J is TRBJ2-2 and V is TRBV7-8; no firm D call. V was shortened by 2 bases and J by 3 bases, with 10 bases between the two germline ends. The CDR3 is 15 residues long. The germline CDR1 and CDR2 sequences are SGHVS and FQNEAQ.

As for this clonotype: One end of the junction is discordant with germline, which a read error may explain. The genes are TRBV7-6 and TRBJ1-4; 7 bases map to TRBD1. CDR3 length equals 11 residues. Looked up from germline, CDR1 is SGHVS and CDR2 is FNYEAQ. Here the CDR3 reads CASSPGSGQSF. The CDR3 DNA reads TGTGCCAGCAGCCCCGGTTCGGGACAGTCTTTT.

J is TRBJ1-5 and V is TRBV6-6; unclear D gene. This CDR3 region has 14 residues. Germline V gene data show CDR1 as MNHNY and CDR2 as SVGAGI (reference sequence). V dropped 2 bases and J dropped 4 bases, with 9 bases sitting between them. The CDR3 sequence is CASSYAGRNQPQHF. As DNA, the CDR3 is TGTGCCAGCAGTTACGCGGGTCGGAATCAGCCCCAGCATTTT.

The table lists this clonotype with many counts. The chain carries TRBV2 and TRBJ1-1; weak D call: TRBD1 (5 bases). V was cut by 5 bases and J by 5 bases, with 12 bases left in between. Germline V gene sequence: CDR1 SNHLY, CDR2 FYNNEI. There are 13 residues in the CDR3. CDR3 loop: CASSSLGETEAFF. In DNA, the CDR3 is TGTGCCAGCAGTTCCTTGGGGGAAACTGAAGCTTTCTTT.